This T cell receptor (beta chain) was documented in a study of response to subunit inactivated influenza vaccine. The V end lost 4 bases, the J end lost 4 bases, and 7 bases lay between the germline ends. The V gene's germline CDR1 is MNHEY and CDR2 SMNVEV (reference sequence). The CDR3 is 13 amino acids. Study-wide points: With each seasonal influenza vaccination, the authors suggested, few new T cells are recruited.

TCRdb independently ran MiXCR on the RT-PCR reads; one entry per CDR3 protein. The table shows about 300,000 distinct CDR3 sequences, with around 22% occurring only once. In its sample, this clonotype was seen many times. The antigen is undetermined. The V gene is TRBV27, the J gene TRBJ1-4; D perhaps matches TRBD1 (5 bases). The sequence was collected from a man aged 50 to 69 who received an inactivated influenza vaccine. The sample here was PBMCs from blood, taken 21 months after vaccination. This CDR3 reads CASSWTHNEKLFF. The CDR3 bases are TGTGCCAGCAGTTGGACACATAATGAAAAACTGTTTTTT.